One TCR beta chain is described in this entry. The antigen is undetermined. These data belong to a study of graft-versus-host responses after intestinal transplantation. Generated by immunoSEQ multiplex PCR, the TCRdb table keeps only in-frame clones and is missing some. This sample has some 39,000 clones; 85% to 95% occur once, and the top ten carry more than 0.45%. Notes on the study in general: There was an association between peak levels of circulating GvH clones and early post-transplant HvG declines.

This receptor was identified in a human donor who was the organ donor for an intestinal transplant. The sample here was unstimulated CD8+ T cells sorted from spleen or lymph node cells, taken before transplant.

CDR3 DNA sequence: TGTGCCAGCAGTGAATGGGACAGGTATAATTCACCCCTCCACTTT. This codes for CASSEWDRYNSPLHF. The chain carries TRBV25-1 and TRBJ1-6; TRBD1 matches 8 bases. From germline, CDR1 is MGHDK and CDR2 SYGVNS. The CDR3 has 15 amino acids. The ends lost 1 base at V and 4 bases at J; junction bases unmatched: 0.